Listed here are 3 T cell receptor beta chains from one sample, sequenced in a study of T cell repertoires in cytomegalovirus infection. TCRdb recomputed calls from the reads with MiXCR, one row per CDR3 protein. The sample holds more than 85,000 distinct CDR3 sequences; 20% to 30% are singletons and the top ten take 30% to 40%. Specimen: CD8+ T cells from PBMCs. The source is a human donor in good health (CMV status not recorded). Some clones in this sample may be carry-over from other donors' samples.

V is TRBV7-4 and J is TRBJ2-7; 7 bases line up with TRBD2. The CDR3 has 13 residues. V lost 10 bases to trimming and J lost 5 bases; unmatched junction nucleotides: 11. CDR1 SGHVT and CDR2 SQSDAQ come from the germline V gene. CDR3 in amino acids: CATPPGRGDEQYF. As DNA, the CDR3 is TGTGCCACGCCGCCGGGCCGGGGGGACGAGCAGTACTTC.

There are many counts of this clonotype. The CDR3 loop reads CASSLAGDGETQYF. The DNA of the CDR3 is TGTGCCAGCAGCTTAGCGGGAGACGGGGAGACCCAGTACTTC. The chain joins TRBV7-2 to TRBJ2-5; D possibly corresponds to TRBD2 (5 bases). Germline V gives CDR1 SGHTA, CDR2 FQGNSA. Trimming removed 0 bases from V and 5 bases from J, with 10 bases in between. The CDR3 is 14 amino acids.

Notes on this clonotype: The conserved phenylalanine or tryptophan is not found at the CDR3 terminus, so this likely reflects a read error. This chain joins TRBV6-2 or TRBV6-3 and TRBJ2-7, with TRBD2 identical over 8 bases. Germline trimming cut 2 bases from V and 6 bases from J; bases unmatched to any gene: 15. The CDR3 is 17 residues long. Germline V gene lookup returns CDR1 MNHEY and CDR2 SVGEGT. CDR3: CASSYDPLGLVSFEQYS. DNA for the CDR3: TGTGCCAGCAGTTACGACCCATTGGGACTAGTATCTTTCGAGCAGTACTCC.